The T cell receptor beta chain described here comes from a study of cytomegalovirus exposure and HLA in healthy donors. The wider study: The Caucasian-associated ancestry cluster held roughly 80% of 350 to 450 genotyped donors.

Study-level points and caveats: It has been reported that TCR beta sequences accurately predicted the HLA-A and HLA-B alleles of most subjects. Follow-up analysis later connected one missense variant in DCLRE1C with trimming of TCR beta V- and J-genes. Highly shared variants forming one cluster were likely a sequencing artifact.

With respect to this clone: Its cognate antigen is unknown.

Looked up from germline, CDR1 is SNHLY and CDR2 is FYNNEI. The V gene end was trimmed by 4 bases and the J gene end by 10 bases; junction bases not matched to a gene: 5. The CDR3 has 14 residues. In the PCR, 60 Vbeta and 13 Jbeta primers were used. Clones were read by immunoSEQ multiplex PCR, and TCRdb kept only the in-frame ones, dropping some. The top ten hold 2% to 2.5% of the sample, which has a few hundred thousand clones, just under 85% seen once. The receptor was isolated from a woman aged 40 to 50 in good health and CMV-seropositive. The sequencing input was PBMCs. V and J are TRBV2 and TRBJ1-6; 9 bases are shared with TRBD1. Here the CDR3 reads CASSGTGDRSPLHF. DNA for the CDR3: TGTGCCAGCAGTGGGACAGGGGATAGGTCACCCCTCCACTTT.